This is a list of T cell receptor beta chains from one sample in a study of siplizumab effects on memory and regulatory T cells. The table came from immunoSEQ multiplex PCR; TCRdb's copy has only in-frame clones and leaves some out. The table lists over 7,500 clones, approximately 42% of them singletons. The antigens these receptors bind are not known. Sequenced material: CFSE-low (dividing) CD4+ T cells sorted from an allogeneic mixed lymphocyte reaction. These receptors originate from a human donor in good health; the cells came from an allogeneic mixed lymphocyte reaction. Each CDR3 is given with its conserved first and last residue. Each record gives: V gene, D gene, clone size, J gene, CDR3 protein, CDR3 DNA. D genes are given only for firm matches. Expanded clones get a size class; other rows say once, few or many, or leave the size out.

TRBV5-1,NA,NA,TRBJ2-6,CASSLWDGSGANVLTF,TGCGCCAGCAGCTTGTGGGACGGCTCTGGGGCCAACGTCCTGACTTTC
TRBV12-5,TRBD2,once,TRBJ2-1,CASGLARTSVYNEQFF,TGTGCTAGTGGTTTGGCTAGGACTAGCGTCTACAATGAGCAGTTCTTC
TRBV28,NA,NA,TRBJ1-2,CASGGRYGYTF,TGTGCCAGCGGGGGCCGCTATGGCTACACCTTC
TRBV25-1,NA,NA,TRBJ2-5,CASSEYGRNQETQYF,TGTGCCAGCAGTGAATACGGACGTAACCAAGAGACCCAGTACTTC
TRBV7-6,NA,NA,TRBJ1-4,CASSQGATNEKLFF,TGTGCCAGCAGCCAAGGTGCAACTAATGAAAAACTGTTTTTT
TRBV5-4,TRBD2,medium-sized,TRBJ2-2,CASSSGLAGGPDTGELFF,TGTGCCAGCAGCTCGGGACTAGCGGGAGGGCCTGACACCGGGGAGCTGTTTTTT
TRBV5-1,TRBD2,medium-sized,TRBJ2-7,CASSLVTSVNYEQYF,TGCGCCAGCAGCTTGGTGACTAGCGTGAACTACGAGCAGTACTTC
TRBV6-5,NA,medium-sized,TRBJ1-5,CASSSTGGQPQHF,TGTGCCAGCAGTTCAACAGGCGGCCAGCCCCAGCATTTT
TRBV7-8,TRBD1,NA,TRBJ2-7,CASSWGTGVNEQYF,TGTGCCAGCAGCTGGGGGACAGGGGTGAACGAGCAGTACTTC
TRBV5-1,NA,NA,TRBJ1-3,CASSLVAAQRNTIYF,TGCGCCAGCAGCTTGGTCGCCGCCCAAAGAAACACCATATATTTT
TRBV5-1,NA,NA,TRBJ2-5,CASSLQEFETQYF,TGCGCCAGCAGCCTACAGGAATTTGAGACCCAGTACTTC
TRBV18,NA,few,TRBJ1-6,CASSPGRNNSPLHF,TGTGCCAGCTCACCAGGGAGGAACAATTCACCCCTCCACTTT
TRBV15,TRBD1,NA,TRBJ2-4,CATSGQGTIQYF,TGTGCCACCAGCGGACAGGGAACCATTCAGTACTTC
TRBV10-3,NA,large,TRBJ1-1,CATLKVQATEAFF,TGTGCCACCCTGAAAGTGCAGGCCACTGAAGCTTTCTTT
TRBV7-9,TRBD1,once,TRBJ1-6,CASSFRTGGSPLHF,TGTGCCAGCAGCTTCCGGACAGGGGGGTCCCCCCTCCACTTT
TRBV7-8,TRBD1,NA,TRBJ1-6,CASSRGGQVYSPLHF,TGTGCCAGCAGCCGAGGAGGACAGGTGTACTCACCCCTCCACTTT